The T cell receptor (beta chain) described here comes from a study of T cell clonality in common variable immunodeficiency. The CDR3 has 12 amino acids. Looked up from germline, CDR1 is SGHRS and CDR2 is YFSETQ. This clone was counted ten times or more. Its cognate antigen is unknown. The CDR3 end falls 3 residues outside the read, so it is completed with the germline J gene. Sequencing used immunoSEQ multiplex PCR; TCRdb keeps in-frame clones, though not all of them. The sample yields about 43,000 clones, without any singletons. Study-wide points: Reportedly, TCR beta sequences from common variable immunodeficiency showed fewer deletions and N-nucleotide insertions. Links between repertoire features and CVID complications were heterogeneity-limited. Shared TCRbeta clones were fewer between CVID subjects than controls. Authors noted CVID clonality's cause needs subpopulation repertoire sequencing.

This clonotype was obtained from a person aged 18 to 70 in good health. Sequencing used peripheral blood mononuclear cells. This chain uses TRBV5-1 with TRBJ1-2, with 7 bases lining up with TRBD1. The sequenced CDR3 bases are TGCGCCAGCAGCGCGACAGGGAGAGGC. Its protein product is CASSATGRG. From start to end, the CDR3 is CASSATGRGYTF.